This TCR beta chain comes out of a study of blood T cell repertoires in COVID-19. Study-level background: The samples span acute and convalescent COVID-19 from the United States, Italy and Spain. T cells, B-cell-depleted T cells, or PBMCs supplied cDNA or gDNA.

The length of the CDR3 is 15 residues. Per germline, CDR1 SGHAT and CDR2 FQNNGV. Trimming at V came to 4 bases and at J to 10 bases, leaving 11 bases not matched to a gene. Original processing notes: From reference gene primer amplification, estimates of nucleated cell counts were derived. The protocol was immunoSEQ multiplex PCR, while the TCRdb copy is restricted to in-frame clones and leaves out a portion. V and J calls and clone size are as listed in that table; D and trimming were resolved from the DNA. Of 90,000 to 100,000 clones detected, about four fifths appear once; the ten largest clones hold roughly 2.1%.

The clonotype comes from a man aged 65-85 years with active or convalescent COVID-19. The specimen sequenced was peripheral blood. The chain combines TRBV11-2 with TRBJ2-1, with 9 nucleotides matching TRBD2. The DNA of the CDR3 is TGTGCCAGCAGCTCTGAGCGGGGGGCATCAATGGAGCAGTTCTTC. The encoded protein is CASSSERGASMEQFF.